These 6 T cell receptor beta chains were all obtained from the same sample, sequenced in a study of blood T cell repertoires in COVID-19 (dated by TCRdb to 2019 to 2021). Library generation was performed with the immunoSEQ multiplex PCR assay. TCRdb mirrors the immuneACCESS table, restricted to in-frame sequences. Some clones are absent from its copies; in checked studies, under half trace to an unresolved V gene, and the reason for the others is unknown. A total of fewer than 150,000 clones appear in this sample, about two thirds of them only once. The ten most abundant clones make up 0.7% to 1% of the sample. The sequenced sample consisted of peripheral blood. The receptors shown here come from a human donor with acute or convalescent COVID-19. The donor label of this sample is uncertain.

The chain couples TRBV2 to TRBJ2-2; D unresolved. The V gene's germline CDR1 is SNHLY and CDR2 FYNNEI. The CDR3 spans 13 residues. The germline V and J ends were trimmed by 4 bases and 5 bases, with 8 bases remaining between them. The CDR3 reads CASSVWLTGELFF. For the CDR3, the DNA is TGTGCCAGCAGTGTCTGGCTTACCGGGGAGCTGTTTTTT.

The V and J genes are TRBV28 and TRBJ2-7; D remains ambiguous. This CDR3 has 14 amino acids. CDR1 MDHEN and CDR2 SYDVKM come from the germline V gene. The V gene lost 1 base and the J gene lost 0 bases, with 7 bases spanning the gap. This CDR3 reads CASSLSGLSYEQYF. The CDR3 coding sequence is TGTGCCAGCAGTTTATCAGGTCTCTCCTACGAGCAGTACTTC. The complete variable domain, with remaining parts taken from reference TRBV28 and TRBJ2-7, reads DVKVTQSSRYLVKRTGEKVFLECVQDMDHENMFWYRQDPGLGLRLIYFSYDVKMKEKGDIPEGYSVSREKKERFSLILESASTNQTSMYLCASSLSGLSYEQYFGPGTRLTVT.

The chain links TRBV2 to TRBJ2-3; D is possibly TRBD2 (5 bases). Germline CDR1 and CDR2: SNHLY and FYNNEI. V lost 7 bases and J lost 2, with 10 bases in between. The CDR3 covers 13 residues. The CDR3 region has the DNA TGTGCCAGCACTCCTAGCCCCACAGATACGCAGTATTTT. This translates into CASTPSPTDTQYF.

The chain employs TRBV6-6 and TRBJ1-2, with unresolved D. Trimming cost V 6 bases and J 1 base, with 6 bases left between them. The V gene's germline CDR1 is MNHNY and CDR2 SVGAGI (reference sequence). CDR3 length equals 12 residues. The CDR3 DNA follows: TGTGCCAGCAGACAGATTAACTATGGCTACACCTTC. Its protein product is CASRQINYGYTF.

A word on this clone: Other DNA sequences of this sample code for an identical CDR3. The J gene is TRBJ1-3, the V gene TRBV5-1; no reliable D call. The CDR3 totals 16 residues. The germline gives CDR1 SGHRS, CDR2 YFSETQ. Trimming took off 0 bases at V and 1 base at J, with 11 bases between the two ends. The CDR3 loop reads CASSLVARSSGNTIYF. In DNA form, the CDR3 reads TGCGCCAGCAGCTTGGTTGCCAGGTCATCTGGAAACACCATATATTTT.

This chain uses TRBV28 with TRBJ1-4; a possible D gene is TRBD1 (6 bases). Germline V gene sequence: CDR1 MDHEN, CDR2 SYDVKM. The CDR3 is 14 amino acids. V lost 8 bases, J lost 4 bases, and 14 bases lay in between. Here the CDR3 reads CASREWTVNEKLFF. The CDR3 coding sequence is TGTGCCAGCCGTGAATGGACAGTTAATGAAAAACTGTTTTTT.